A selection of T cell receptor beta chains follows, all from one sample in a study of OX40 agonist ivuxolimab in advanced cancers. Sequenced by immunoSEQ multiplex PCR; TCRdb stores in-frame clones only, minus some. The table lists around 94,000 clones, around 91% of them singletons. Sequenced material: CD4+ or CD8+ T cells sorted from blood, taken in a trial of the OX40 agonist ivuxolimab. These TCRs come from an adult with an advanced solid tumor such as melanoma, head and neck, liver or kidney cancer. Each CDR3 is given with its conserved first and last residue. A D gene is named only where the DNA matches it firmly. Rows give clone size only sometimes, using once, few, many, or a class for an expanded clone.

d_call j_call v_call clone_size cdr3_aa cdr3_nt
TRBD2 TRBJ2-2 TRBV4-2 - CASSRSGMYTGELFF TGTGCCAGCAGCCGCAGCGGGATGTACACCGGGGAGCTGTTTTTT
- TRBJ2-7 TRBV30 - CAGSRNYEQYF TGTGCCGGGAGCCGAAACTACGAGCAGTACTTC
TRBD1 TRBJ1-2 TRBV19 - CATDRGDYGYTF TGTGCCACGGACAGGGGGGACTATGGCTACACCTTC
- TRBJ1-3 TRBV4-2 - CASSLDFQAGNTIYF TGTGCCAGCAGCCTAGACTTTCAAGCTGGAAACACCATATATTTT
TRBD2 TRBJ2-7 TRBV19 - CASSIGRLADSSYEQYF TGTGCCAGTAGTATAGGGAGACTAGCGGATAGCTCCTACGAGCAGTACTTC
TRBD1 TRBJ2-7 TRBV6-5 - CASSPGGTLYEQYF TGTGCCAGCAGTCCAGGGGGCACCCTTTACGAGCAGTACTTC
TRBD1 TRBJ2-3 TRBV11-3 - CASSSSGQSTDTQYF TGTGCCAGCAGCAGTTCGGGACAGAGCACAGATACGCAGTATTTT
- TRBJ2-1 TRBV5-4 - CASSHPTRDTDEQFF TGTGCCAGCAGCCACCCGACTAGGGACACTGATGAGCAGTTCTTC
TRBD2 TRBJ2-3 TRBV9 - CASSVGASGTASTDTQYF TGTGCCAGCAGCGTAGGGGCTAGCGGGACCGCTAGCACAGATACGCAGTATTTT
TRBD2 TRBJ2-1 TRBV4-3 - CASSQDMREGYNEQFF TGCGCCAGCAGCCAAGATATGCGGGAGGGCTACAATGAGCAGTTCTTC
- TRBJ2-5 TRBV4-3 - CASSQGNREGETQYF TGCGCCAGCAGCCAAGGCAACCGAGAGGGGGAGACCCAGTACTTC
TRBD1 TRBJ1-1 TRBV4-3 - CASSQGTGGATTEAFF TGCGCCAGCAGCCAAGGGACAGGGGGCGCGACCACTGAAGCTTTCTTT
- TRBJ2-3 TRBV19 - CASRDGSTDTQYF TGTGCCAGCCGCGACGGAAGCACAGATACGCAGTATTTT
- TRBJ1-3 TRBV9 once CASSRQARQEGNGNTIYF TGTGCCAGCAGCAGACAGGCAAGACAGGAGGGAAATGGAAACACCATATATTTT
TRBD1 TRBJ2-1 TRBV30 - CAWSGDRRSYNEQFF TGTGCCTGGAGTGGGGACAGGCGCTCCTACAATGAGCAGTTCTTC
TRBD2 TRBJ2-1 TRBV9 - CASSNEASGSVEQFF TGTGCCAGCAGCAACGAGGCTAGCGGGAGTGTTGAGCAGTTCTTC
TRBD2 TRBJ2-3 TRBV6-1 - CASNSAGGTDTQYF TGTGCCAGTAACTCAGCGGGAGGCACAGATACGCAGTATTTT
- TRBJ1-1 TRBV13 few CASSLLQGVSTEAFF TGTGCCAGCAGCTTGCTCCAGGGCGTGAGCACTGAAGCTTTCTTT
TRBD1 TRBJ2-1 TRBV6-5 - CASSYSGTATGLPFF TGTGCCAGCAGTTACTCGGGGACCGCGACAGGGCTTCCGTTCTTC
- TRBJ2-7 TRBV11-2 - CASSVGYEQYF TGTGCCAGCAGTGTTGGCTACGAGCAGTACTTC
TRBD1 TRBJ1-2 TRBV5-1 - CASSLTGGDAGYTF TGCGCCAGCAGCTTGACAGGGGGCGATGCTGGCTACACCTTC
- TRBJ2-5 TRBV5-1 - CASSLRQGRGETQYF TGCGCCAGCAGCTTAAGACAGGGCCGGGGGGAGACCCAGTACTTC
- TRBJ2-1 TRBV2 - CASSMTDTHYNEQFF TGTGCCAGCAGTATGACAGATACACACTACAATGAGCAGTTCTTC
- TRBJ2-2 TRBV5-1 - CASFLGGDRTGELFF TGCGCCAGCTTCCTGGGGGGCGATCGCACCGGGGAGCTGTTTTTT
- TRBJ2-3 TRBV10-3 - CAISESIDTQYF TGTGCCATCAGTGAGTCAATAGATACGCAGTATTTT
- TRBJ2-5 TRBV11-3 - CASNRQYQETQYF TGTGCCAGCAACCGACAGTACCAAGAGACCCAGTACTTC
- TRBJ2-2 TRBV19 - CASSRSSASGELFF TGTGCCAGTAGTAGATCCAGCGCGTCCGGGGAGCTGTTTTTT
- TRBJ2-7 TRBV7-8 - CASSSARVTFYEQYF TGTGCCAGCAGCTCCGCCCGGGTAACTTTTTACGAGCAGTACTTC
TRBD1 TRBJ1-5 TRBV7-2 - CASSLPTGGGQPQHF TGTGCCAGCAGCTTACCGACAGGGGGCGGTCAGCCCCAGCATTTT
TRBD1 TRBJ2-7 TRBV5-4 few CASRYRGAYEQYF TGTGCCAGCCGTTACAGGGGAGCCTACGAGCAGTACTTC
- TRBJ2-7 TRBV7-2 - CASSSAGLGLTEQYF TGTGCCAGCAGCTCCGCCGGGCTGGGGCTTACCGAGCAGTACTTC
TRBD1 TRBJ1-1 TRBV7-3 - CASSLTGRGLGTEAFF TGTGCCAGCAGCTTAACGGGCAGGGGGCTGGGGACTGAAGCTTTCTTT
TRBD2 TRBJ2-2 TRBV30 - CAWREPGLAVTGELFF TGTGCCTGGAGGGAACCGGGACTAGCGGTCACCGGGGAGCTGTTTTTT
TRBD1 TRBJ2-7 TRBV7-6 - CASSPTGPYEQYF TGTGCCAGCAGCCCGACAGGGCCCTACGAGCAGTACTTC
TRBD2 TRBJ2-3 TRBV11-2 - CASSQGLAGADTQYF TGTGCCAGCAGCCAAGGACTAGCGGGCGCAGATACGCAGTATTTT
- TRBJ2-2 TRBV7-2 - CASSLDRRFTGELFF TGTGCCAGCAGCTTAGACCGACGGTTCACCGGGGAGCTGTTTTTT
- TRBJ2-7 TRBV29-1 - CSVDIYSGRAYEQYF TGCAGCGTTGATATCTACTCCGGCCGAGCCTACGAGCAGTACTTC
TRBD1 TRBJ2-7 TRBV11-3 - CASSYRSGTGEYEQYF TGTGCCAGCAGCTATCGATCCGGGACAGGAGAATACGAGCAGTACTTC
- TRBJ2-7 TRBV7-3 - CASSLEVGSSYEQYF TGTGCCAGCAGCTTAGAGGTTGGTAGCTCCTACGAGCAGTACTTC
- TRBJ2-1 TRBV9 - CASSVVSGNSYNEQFF TGTGCCAGCAGCGTAGTTTCGGGAAACTCCTACAATGAGCAGTTCTTC
- TRBJ2-7 TRBV9 - CASSASWTLTTFTEQYF TGTGCCAGCAGCGCCAGCTGGACTTTAACTACGTTTACGGAGCAGTACTTC
TRBD2 TRBJ2-7 TRBV10-3 once CAISAPSGTYEQYF TGTGCCATCAGTGCCCCTAGCGGGACATACGAGCAGTACTTC